This T cell receptor (beta chain) originates from a study of beta chain features in type 1 diabetes. Sequencing targeted expressed TCRB transcripts, as all isolated RNA had been reverse transcribed. Sequencing was performed with immunoSEQ multiplex PCR; in TCRdb, only in-frame clones are kept and a portion is missing. This repertoire shows roughly 250,000 clones, roughly two thirds found once; its top ten account for roughly 0.048%. Material for sequencing was naive CD4+ T cells from blood. The TCR comes from a man aged 30 to 39 in good health.

This CDR3 reads CSGPDSTGGNEQFF. The CDR3 DNA reads as TGCAGCGGCCCGGACAGCACAGGGGGCAATGAGCAGTTCTTC. V is TRBV29-1 and J is TRBJ2-1, with TRBD1 identical over 8 bases. Germline V gene data show CDR1 as SQVTM and CDR2 as ANQGSEA. V was clipped by 7 bases and J by 6 bases; unmatched bases: 11. The CDR3 has 14 amino acids.